This TCR beta chain was recorded in a study of CD8 T cell repertoires and HIV-1 epitope variants (dated by TCRdb to 2018 to 2021). Background on the whole study: In separate culture wells, T cells were stimulated with each of twenty-five peptides that represented autologous and known Gag and Nef epitope variants. The control conditions were a CMV, EBV and flu peptide pool, the Ebola AY9 epitope as a negative control, and a well with no peptide. The epitopes tested covered three Gag epitope families plus Nef HW9 and YT9. Using the EasySep Human T Cell Enrichment Kit, T cells were enriched and then co-cultured with an equal number of autologous T cell-negative cells acting as antigen-presenting cells. The cultures were grown for more than 9 days in IMDM with gentamicin, and half of the media was changed on days 3 and 7 with IL-2, IL-7 and IL-15 added. An aliquot of 1M T cells was saved as an uncultured baseline condition, separate from the 80 to 85 T cell cultures. Running each culture condition in triplicate, except for one peptide done in duplicate, gave a total of 75 to 95 T cell cultures.

The EasySep Human CD8+ T Cell Enrichment Kit was used on day 10 to isolate CD8+ T cells from every culture. Here is what the overall study found, with its caveats: The study identified about ten antigen-specific TCR beta clonotypes, more than 5 of which appeared to be cross-reactive for autologous or known escape epitope variants. The assay identified only TCR beta chains and indicated proliferation in response to antigen, without indicating T cell function or cytokine profile. Several clonotypes recognized the Nef KF9 family and one clonotype recognized the HW9 family, while no responses were seen to the TAALDMSHF plasma variant.

The immunoSEQ platform was used to sequence TCR beta CDR3 regions at survey depth. The QIAamp DNA micro kit was used to extract genomic DNA from every cultured and uncultured CD8+ T cell population. Per the authors' processing: Samples with fewer than 5,000 productive reads were excluded, which removed about 6% of the roughly 75 HIV peptide-stimulated cultures. Sequences were trimmed to CDR3 by a MANAFEST web app, and nonproductive sequences, CDR3s under 5 amino acids, and sequences not starting with C or ending with F/W were removed. Antigen-specific clonotypes had to expand in at least 2 of 3 replicates versus no-peptide control at FDR 0.01, only within one epitope family. A frequency at least fivefold higher than in wells stimulated with peptides from other epitope families was additionally required for specific clonotypes. In its TCRdb copy, this immuneACCESS table keeps in-frame sequences only and misses some clones. Where compared with another copy, unresolved V genes explain less than half of these, and the others have no known cause. That table gives V, J and clone size, and the DNA gave D and trimming. The sample data list fewer than 6,000 clones, and approximately 62% of these were observed just once. 35% to 50% of the sample is taken by the ten largest.

This clone has a handful of counts. Its antigen specificity is not known. Per-nucleotide qualities are absent, and no much larger clonotype sits a single base away. Sequencing was done on a sample of cultured CD8+ T cells derived from PBMCs. The clonotype was recovered from a male donor with HIV.

DNA sequence: TGTGCCAGCAGTAAACCTCTAGGATTCAATGAGCAGTTCTTC. Its translation is CASSKPLGFNEQFF. The chain joins TRBV28 to TRBJ2-1; a confident D gene designation cannot be given. CDR1 is given as MDHEN and CDR2 as SYDVKM, both from the germline V gene. The CDR3 has 14 amino acids, counting the end cysteine and phenylalanine. Just CDR3 DNA is preserved here, 42 bases in frame from base 1. V and J lose 5 bases and 6 bases, and a span of 14 bases separates them.